There are many counts of the clone carrying this T cell receptor (beta chain). RNA transcripts yielded amplified TCR beta CDR3 regions. A first-round RT-PCR of the TCR CDR3 used the HTBI primer set. One entry per CDR3 protein results from TCRdb running MiXCR on the multiplex PCR reads. The repertoire holds 500,000 to 650,000 distinct CDR3 sequences, 11% to 15% seen once, with roughly 14% in the top ten. The data were obtained in a study of T cells in Graves' hyperthyroidism and ophthalmopathy. Between the trimmed V and J ends, which lost 1 base and 6 bases, there was a span of 13 bases. CDR1 and CDR2 (germline): MNHEY, SMNVEV (reference sequence). The CDR3 loop spans 15 amino acids.

The sequenced sample was blood. The receptor comes from a woman between 35 and 50 years old with Graves' hyperthyroidism. This rearrangement joins TRBV27 to TRBJ2-1; the D gene is possibly TRBD1 (6 bases). The CDR3 sequence is CASSLLSGVTNEQFF. As DNA, the CDR3 is TGTGCCAGCAGTTTATTGTCAGGGGTCACCAATGAGCAGTTCTTC.